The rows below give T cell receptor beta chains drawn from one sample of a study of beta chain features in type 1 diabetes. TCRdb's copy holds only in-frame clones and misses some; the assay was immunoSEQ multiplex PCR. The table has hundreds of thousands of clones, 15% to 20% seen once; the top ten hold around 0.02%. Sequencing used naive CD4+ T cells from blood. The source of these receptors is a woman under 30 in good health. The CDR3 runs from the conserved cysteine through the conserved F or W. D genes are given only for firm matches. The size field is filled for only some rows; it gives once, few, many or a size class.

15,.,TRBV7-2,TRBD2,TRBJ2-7,TGTGCCAGCAGCCCCATAGCGGGAGGTTTCTACGAGCAGTACTTC,CASSPIAGGFYEQYF
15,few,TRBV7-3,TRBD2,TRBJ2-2,TGTGCCAGCAGCCTCGGACTAGCTCCCACCGGGGAGCTGTTTTTT,CASSLGLAPTGELFF
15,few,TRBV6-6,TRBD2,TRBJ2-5,TGTGCCAGCAGAGGACTAGCGGGTATAAAAGAGACCCAGTACTTC,CASRGLAGIKETQYF
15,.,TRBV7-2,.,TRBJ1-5,TGTGCCAGCAGCCCGGGATCATATAGCAATCAGCCCCAGCATTTT,CASSPGSYSNQPQHF
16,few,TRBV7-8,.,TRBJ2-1,TGTGCCAGCAGCTTAGTTTATGGTGGTCAAGGCAATGAGCAGTTCTTC,CASSLVYGGQGNEQFF
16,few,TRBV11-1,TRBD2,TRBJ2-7,TGTGCCAGCAGCTCCCCGACTAGCCAGGGAGCCTACGAGCAGTACTTC,CASSSPTSQGAYEQYF
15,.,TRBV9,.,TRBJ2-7,TGTGCCAGCAGCGTAGAGTCCAGCCCCTACTACGAGCAGTACTTC,CASSVESSPYYEQYF
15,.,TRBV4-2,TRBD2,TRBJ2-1,TGTGCCAGCAGCCAACTGAGGACTAGCCCCAATGAGCAGTTCTTC,CASSQLRTSPNEQFF
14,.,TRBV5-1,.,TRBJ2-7,TGCGCCAGCAGTCCCGGGGGAAGAGGGAACGAGCAGTACTTC,CASSPGGRGNEQYF
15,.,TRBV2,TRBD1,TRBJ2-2,TGTGCCAGCAGGGGGGACAGGGTAGGCACCGGGGAGCTGTTTTTT,CASRGDRVGTGELFF
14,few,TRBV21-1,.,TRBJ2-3,TGTGCCAGCAGCAACCCAGGGGCCACAGATACGCAGTATTTT,CASSNPGATDTQYF
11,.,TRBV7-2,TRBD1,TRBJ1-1,TGTGCCAGCAGCAGAGGGACAGTGGCTTTCTTT,CASSRGTVAFF
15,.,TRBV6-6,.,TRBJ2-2,TGTGCCAGCAGACCCCCGGGACAGAACACCGGGGAGCTGTTTTTT,CASRPPGQNTGELFF
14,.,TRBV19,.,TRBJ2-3,TGTGCCAGTAGTATTGGGGTTAGCACAGATACGCAGTATTTT,CASSIGVSTDTQYF
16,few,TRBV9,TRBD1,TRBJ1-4,TGTGCCAGCAGCGCCCACGCCGGGACAGTTAATGAAAAACTGTTTTTT,CASSAHAGTVNEKLFF
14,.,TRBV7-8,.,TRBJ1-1,TGTGCCAGCAGCTTAGAGGGCCGCCACACTGAAGCTTTCTTT,CASSLEGRHTEAFF
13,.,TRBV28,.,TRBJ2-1,TGTGCCAGCACCCAAATGGGTGACAATGAGCAGTTCTTC,CASTQMGDNEQFF
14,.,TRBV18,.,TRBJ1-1,TGTGCCAGCTCACCAGTGGGGGGGAACACTGAAGCTTTCTTT,CASSPVGGNTEAFF
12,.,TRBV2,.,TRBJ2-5,TGTGCCAGCAGTGATCTAAGAAAGACCCAGTACTTC,CASSDLRKTQYF
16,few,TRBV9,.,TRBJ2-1,TGTGCCAGCAGCGTCCTGGGACTCGGCCTCGGCAATGAGCAGTTCTTC,CASSVLGLGLGNEQFF
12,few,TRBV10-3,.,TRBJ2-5,TGTGCCATCAGTGACGGGCAAGAGACCCAGTACTTC,CAISDGQETQYF
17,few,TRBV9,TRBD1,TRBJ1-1,TGTGCCAGCAGTAGGCACCTTCTCGGGACAGGGGACACTGAAGCTTTCTTT,CASSRHLLGTGDTEAFF